What follows is one T cell receptor (beta chain) and its context. Its target is not known. J lost 4 bases, V lost 3 bases, and 4 bases had no gene match. Germline V gene data show CDR1 as SGHKS and CDR2 as YYEKEE (reference sequence). This CDR3 spans 14 amino acids. Researchers ran the PCR with 60 Vbeta and 13 Jbeta primers. Produced via immunoSEQ multiplex PCR; TCRdb's table is partial and in-frame only. The data show about 150,000 clones, about 88% seen once. The source of the sample is a study of cytomegalovirus exposure and HLA in healthy donors. Study overall: Around 79 million unique TCRs, all from HLA-typed donors, were included in an early release of the data. Under 85% of some 390 genotyped donors fell in the Caucasian-associated ancestry cluster. General study findings and limits: As confirmed in vitro, three CMV-associated chains were specific for CMV antigens. In a later analysis, TCR beta V- and J-gene trimming showed a link to a missense DCLRE1C variant.

The sample consisted of PBMCs. The chain joins TRBV5-5 to TRBJ2-7, with 10 bases that match TRBD2. This clonotype was sampled from a woman aged 18-29 years in good health and CMV-seronegative. The CDR3 DNA reads as TGTGCCAGCAGCTGGGGGACTAGCGTGTACGAGCAGTACTTC. Translation: CASSWGTSVYEQYF. Based on the CDR3 plus reference TRBV5-5 and TRBJ2-7, the full variable domain is DAGVTQSPTHLIKTRGQQVTLRCSPISGHKSVSWYQQVLGQGPQFIFQYYEKEERGRGNFPDRFSARQFPNYSSELNVNALLLGDSALYLCASSWGTSVYEQYFGPGTRLTVT.